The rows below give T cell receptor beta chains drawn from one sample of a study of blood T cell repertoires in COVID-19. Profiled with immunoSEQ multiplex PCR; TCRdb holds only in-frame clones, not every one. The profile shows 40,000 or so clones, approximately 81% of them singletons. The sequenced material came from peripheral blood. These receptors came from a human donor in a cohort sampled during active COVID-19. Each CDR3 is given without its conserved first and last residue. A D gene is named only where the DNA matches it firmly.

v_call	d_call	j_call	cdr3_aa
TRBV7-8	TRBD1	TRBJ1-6	ASSSSATGGLRSPLH
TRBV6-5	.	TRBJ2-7	ASHQGYEQY
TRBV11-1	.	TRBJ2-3	ASSLAGAFTDTQY
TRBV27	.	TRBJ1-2	ASSLNRNYGYT
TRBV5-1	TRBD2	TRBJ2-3	ASSLGSSGGTDTQY
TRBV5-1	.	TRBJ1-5	ASSSTGNQPQH
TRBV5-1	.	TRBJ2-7	ASRPPGFSYEQY
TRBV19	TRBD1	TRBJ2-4	ASSRRQGLKNIQY
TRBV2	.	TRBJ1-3	ARGKSEGNTIY
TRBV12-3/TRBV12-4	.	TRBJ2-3	ASSLSTGTQY
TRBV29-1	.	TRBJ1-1	SVEAGQGSEAF
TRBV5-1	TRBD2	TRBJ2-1	ASRQGLAGSSEQF
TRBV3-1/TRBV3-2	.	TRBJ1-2	ASSRDTPRHT
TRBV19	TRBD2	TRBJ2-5	ASSLLAGGRETQY
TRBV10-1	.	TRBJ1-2	ASSDPRDNYGYT
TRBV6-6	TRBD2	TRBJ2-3	ASTLAGADTQY
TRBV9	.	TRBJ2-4	ASSVDGDTKNIQY
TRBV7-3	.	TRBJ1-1	ASSQMPNTEAF
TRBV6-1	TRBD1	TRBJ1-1	ASSEGTGRWTEAF
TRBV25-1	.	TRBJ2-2	ASSPGGELF
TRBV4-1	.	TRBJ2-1	ASSQTARGWGRSEQF
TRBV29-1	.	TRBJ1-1	SGGGVMNTEAF
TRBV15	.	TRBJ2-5	ATSVQGGGGETQY
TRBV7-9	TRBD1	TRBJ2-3	ASSRQGALRDTQY
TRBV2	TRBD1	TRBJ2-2	ASRRGTGGDTGELF
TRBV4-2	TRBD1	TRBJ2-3	ASGQVPSTDTQY
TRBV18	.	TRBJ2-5	ASSPRPGQETQY
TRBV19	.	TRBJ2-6	ASSNDIGGANVLT
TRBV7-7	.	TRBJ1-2	ASSKETVANYGYT
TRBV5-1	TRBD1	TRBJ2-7	ASSLVTGSSYEQY
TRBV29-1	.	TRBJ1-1	SALELDTEAF
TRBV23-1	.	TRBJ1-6	ASSPISRAPQGNSPLH
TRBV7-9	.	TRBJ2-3	ASSPTRGTDTQY
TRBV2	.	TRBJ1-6	ASSDRGILYNSPLH
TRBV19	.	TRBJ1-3	ASRTSSGNTIY
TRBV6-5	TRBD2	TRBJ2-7	ASNLAGQIYEQY
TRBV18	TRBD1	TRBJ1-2	ASSPGQDYYGYT
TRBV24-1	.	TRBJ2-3	ATSRQGTDTQY
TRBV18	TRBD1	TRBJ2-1	ASSPMTGAYNEQF
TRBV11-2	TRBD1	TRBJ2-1	ASSLPEGALYNEQF
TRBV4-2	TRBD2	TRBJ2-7	ASSQDLAATYEQY
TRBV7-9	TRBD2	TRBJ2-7	ASSLSGGYEQY
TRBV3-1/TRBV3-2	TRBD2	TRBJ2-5	ASTRTGGAGETQY
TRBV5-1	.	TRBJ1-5	ASSLGGVSNQPQH
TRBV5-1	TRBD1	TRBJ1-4	ASSLRQGEKLF
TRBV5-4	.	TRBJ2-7	ASSFPGAGEQY
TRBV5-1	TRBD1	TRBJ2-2	ATSQQGAVGELF
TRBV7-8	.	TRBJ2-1	ASSLGLVNEQF
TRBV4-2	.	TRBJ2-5	ASSSLGRGKETQY
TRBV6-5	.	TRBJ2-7	ASIGDGTIYEQY
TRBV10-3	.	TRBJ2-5	AISPRGAGGMETQY
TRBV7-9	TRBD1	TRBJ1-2	ASSFSGQTRWGYT
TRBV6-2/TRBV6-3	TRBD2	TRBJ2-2	ASSYAGLAGTGELF
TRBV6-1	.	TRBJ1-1	ASSDVGRMNTEAF
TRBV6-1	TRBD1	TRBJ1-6	ASSEARGGGSPLH
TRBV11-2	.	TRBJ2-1	ASSLDRGNEQF
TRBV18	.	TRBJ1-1	ASSPRSENTEAF
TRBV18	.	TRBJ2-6	ASSSPGSSGANVLT
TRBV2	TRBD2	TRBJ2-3	ASYSGTSTDTQY